This T cell receptor beta chain was found in a study of radiation and T cells in renal cell carcinoma. Time point reported: blood 2 weeks post-SBRT. Treatment in this sample: 15 Gy SBRT to primary tumor, nephrectomy 4 weeks later. The protocol was immunoSEQ multiplex PCR, while the TCRdb copy is restricted to in-frame clones and leaves out a portion. The data contain 45,000 to 55,000 clones, 80% of them singletons. After removal of 4 bases from V and 6 bases from J, the junction contained 6 bases not matched to a gene. Germline assignment: CDR1 MNHEY and CDR2 SVGAGI. The CDR3 consists of 14 residues. The chain uses TRBV6-5 and TRBJ1-2; 9 bases are a match to TRBD1. The TCR sequence derives from a woman in her 70s with renal cell carcinoma. The specimen comprised blood, sampled from a patient whose treatment included radiotherapy and nephrectomy. The CDR3 coding sequence is TGTGCCAGCAGTTCCGGGACAGGGAGGCATGGCTACACCTTC. Translating it yields CASSSGTGRHGYTF.